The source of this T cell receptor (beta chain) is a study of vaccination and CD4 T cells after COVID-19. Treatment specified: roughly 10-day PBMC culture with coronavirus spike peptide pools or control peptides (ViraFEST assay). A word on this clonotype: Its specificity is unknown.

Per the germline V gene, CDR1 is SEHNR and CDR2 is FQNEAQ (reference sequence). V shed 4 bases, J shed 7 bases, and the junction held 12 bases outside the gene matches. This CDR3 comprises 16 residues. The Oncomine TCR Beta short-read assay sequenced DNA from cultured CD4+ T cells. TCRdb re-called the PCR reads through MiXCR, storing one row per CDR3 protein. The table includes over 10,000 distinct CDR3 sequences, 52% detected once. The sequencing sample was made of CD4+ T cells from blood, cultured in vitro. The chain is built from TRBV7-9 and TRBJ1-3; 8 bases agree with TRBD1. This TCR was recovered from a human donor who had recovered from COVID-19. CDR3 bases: TGTGCCAGCAGCTCCCAATTCAGGGGGCGCGGGAACACCATATATTTT. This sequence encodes CASSSQFRGRGNTIYF.